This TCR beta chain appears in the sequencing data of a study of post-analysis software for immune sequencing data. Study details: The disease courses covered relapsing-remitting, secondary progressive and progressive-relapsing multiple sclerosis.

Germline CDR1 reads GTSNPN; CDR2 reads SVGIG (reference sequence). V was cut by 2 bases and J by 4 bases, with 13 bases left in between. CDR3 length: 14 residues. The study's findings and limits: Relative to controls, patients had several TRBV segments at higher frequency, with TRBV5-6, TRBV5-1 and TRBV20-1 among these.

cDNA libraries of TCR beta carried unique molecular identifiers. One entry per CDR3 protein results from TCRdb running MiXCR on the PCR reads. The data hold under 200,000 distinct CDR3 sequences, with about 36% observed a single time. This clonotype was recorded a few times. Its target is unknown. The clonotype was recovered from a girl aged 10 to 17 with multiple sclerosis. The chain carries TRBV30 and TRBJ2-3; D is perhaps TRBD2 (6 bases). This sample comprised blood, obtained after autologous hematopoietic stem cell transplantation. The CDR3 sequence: CAWSLGGKADTQYF. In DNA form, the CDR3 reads TGTGCCTGGAGTCTAGGCGGGAAGGCAGATACGCAGTATTTT.